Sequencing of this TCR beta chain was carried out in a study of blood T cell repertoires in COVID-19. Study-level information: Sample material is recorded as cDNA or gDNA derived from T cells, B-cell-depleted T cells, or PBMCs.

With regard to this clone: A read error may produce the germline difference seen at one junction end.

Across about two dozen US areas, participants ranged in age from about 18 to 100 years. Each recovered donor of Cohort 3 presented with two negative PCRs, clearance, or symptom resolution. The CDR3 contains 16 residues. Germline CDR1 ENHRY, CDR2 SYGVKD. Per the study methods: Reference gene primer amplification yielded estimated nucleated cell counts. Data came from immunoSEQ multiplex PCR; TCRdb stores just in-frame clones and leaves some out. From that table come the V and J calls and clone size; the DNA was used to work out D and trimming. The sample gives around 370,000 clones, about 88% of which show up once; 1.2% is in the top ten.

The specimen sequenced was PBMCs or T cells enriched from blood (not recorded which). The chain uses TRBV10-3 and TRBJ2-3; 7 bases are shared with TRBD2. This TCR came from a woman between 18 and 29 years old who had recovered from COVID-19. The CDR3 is CAIREWGGVSTDTQYF. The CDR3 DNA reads TGTGCCATCCGTGAATGGGGGGGGGTTAGCACAGATACGCAGTATTTT.